A single sample gave rise to the 14 T cell receptor beta chains below, sequenced in a study of OX40 agonist ivuxolimab in advanced cancers. Measured with immunoSEQ multiplex PCR; TCRdb has only the in-frame clones, and not every one. The sample contains 77,000 or so clones, about 92% of which appear only once. The specimen was CD4+ or CD8+ T cells sorted from blood, collected in a trial of the OX40 agonist ivuxolimab. The receptors derive from an adult with an advanced solid tumor such as melanoma, head and neck, liver or kidney cancer.

The rearrangement links TRBV7-9 to TRBJ1-2, with D uncertain. Germline values: CDR1 SEHNR, CDR2 FQNEAQ (reference sequence). The V end lost 3 bases, the J end lost 7 bases, and 12 bases lay between the germline ends. This CDR3 is 13 amino acids long. CDR3 DNA: TGTGCCAGCAGCTTGTCCACGACCGGTGGCTACACCTTC. Translation: CASSLSTTGGYTF.

This clone has a single count. The chain carries TRBV29-1 and TRBJ2-1; D is ambiguous. The V end was cut by 2 bases, the J end by 0 bases, with 5 bases between. The CDR3 is made up of 13 amino acids. CDR1 and CDR2 (germline): SQVTM, ANQGSEA. This CDR3 is CSVELSSYNEQFF. CDR3 bases: TGCAGCGTTGAACTAAGCTCCTACAATGAGCAGTTCTTC.

This rearrangement joins TRBV21-1 to TRBJ2-1; TRBD2, the table's D call, lacks a check against the DNA. TRBV21-1 is deemed a pseudogene. The CDR3 spans 16 residues. CDR3 sequence (DNA): TGTGCCAGCAGCAACAGACCGTCGGGGAGCGATAATGAGCAGTTCTTC. This gives the protein CASSNRPSGSDNEQFF.

The chain's CDR3 is CASSRQGTFQETQYF. The CDR3 DNA reads TGTGCCAGCAGCCGACAGGGGACCTTCCAAGAGACCCAGTACTTC. The chain employs TRBV11-1 and TRBJ2-5; 8 bases line up with TRBD1. V lost 5 bases, J lost 1 base, and 6 bases stayed unmatched. CDR1 SGHAT and CDR2 FQDESV come from the germline V gene (reference sequence). This CDR3 spans 15 amino acids.

V and J are TRBV2 and TRBJ1-3, with D maybe TRBD1 (6 bases). Germline values: CDR1 SNHLY, CDR2 FYNNEI. This CDR3 has 16 amino acids. Trimming shortened V by 1 base and J by 1 base, and 11 bases separated the two germline ends. The CDR3 spells CASSEGQGTSGNTIYF. The CDR3 DNA follows: TGTGCCAGCAGTGAAGGGCAGGGGACGTCTGGAAACACCATATATTTT. Filled out from reference TRBV2 and TRBJ1-3, the complete variable domain reads EPEVTQTPSHQVTQMGQEVILRCVPISNHLYFYWYRQILGQKVEFLVSFYNNEISEKSEIFDDQFSVERPDGSNFTLKIRSTKLEDSAMYFCASSEGQGTSGNTIYFGEGSWLTVV.

The chain recombines TRBV11-3 with TRBJ1-1; D uncertain. CDR1 SGHNT and CDR2 YENEEA come from the germline V gene. CDR3 length: 12 amino acids. Trimming cost V 5 bases and J 0 bases, with 4 bases left between them. The CDR3, as DNA: TGTGCCAGCAGCCGTATGAACACTGAAGCTTTCTTT. Its translation is CASSRMNTEAFF.

The genes are TRBV5-1 and TRBJ2-3; 9 bases agree with TRBD2. The V gene end was trimmed by 0 bases and the J gene end by 2 bases; junction bases not matched to a gene: 4. The CDR3 is made up of 16 amino acids. Germline CDR1 SGHRS, CDR2 YFSETQ. The CDR3 is CASSLEAGGTTDTQYF. In DNA form, the CDR3 reads TGCGCCAGCAGCTTGGAGGCGGGAGGGACCACAGATACGCAGTATTTT.

The chain employs TRBV7-6 and TRBJ2-3; possibly TRBD2 for D (5 bases). Looked up from germline, CDR1 is SGHVS and CDR2 is FNYEAQ. CDR3 length: 16 residues. V lost 5 bases and J 3 bases, leaving 18 bases between the germline ends. CDR3 loop: CASSPNVRVETDTQYF. In nucleotides, the CDR3 is TGTGCCAGCAGCCCAAACGTGAGGGTTGAGACAGATACGCAGTATTTT.

The V and J genes are TRBV4-2 and TRBJ2-7; 10 nucleotides align to TRBD2. The CDR3 length is 16 residues. The junction had 2 bases not matched to a gene; V was cut back by 0 bases and J by 0 bases. Per the germline V gene, CDR1 is LGHNA and CDR2 is YNFKEQ. This chain's CDR3 is CASSQDSSGSSYEQYF. CDR3 DNA sequence: TGTGCCAGCAGCCAAGATTCTAGCGGGAGCTCCTACGAGCAGTACTTC.

V gene TRBV5-1 combines with J gene TRBJ2-1, with a possible D match to TRBD1 (7 bases). CDR1 is SGHRS, CDR2 YFSETQ, per germline. The CDR3 is 14 amino acids. Deletions cut 3 bases from V and 5 bases from J, with 12 bases between. The CDR3 DNA is TGCGCCAGCAGCTGGAGGGACAGAGACAATGAGCAGTTCTTC. Amino acids: CASSWRDRDNEQFF. Full variable domain (remainder filled in from reference TRBV5-1 and TRBJ2-1): KAGVTQTPRYLIKTRGQQVTLSCSPISGHRSVSWYQQTPGQGLQFLFEYFSETQRNKGNFPGRFSGRQFSNSRSEMNVSTLELGDSALYLCASSWRDRDNEQFFGPGTRLTVL.

The rearrangement links TRBV5-1 to TRBJ2-4, with D unresolved. V was clipped by 0 bases and J by 5 bases, with 6 bases between them. Germline-derived CDR1 and CDR2 are SGHRS and YFSETQ. The CDR3 is 13 residues long. In DNA, the CDR3 is TGCGCCAGCAGCTTGGCCGGAGAAAACATTCAGTACTTC. Residues: CASSLAGENIQYF.

The gene calls are TRBV11-3 and TRBJ2-2, with D perhaps matching TRBD2 (5 bases). Germline V gene data show CDR1 as SGHNT and CDR2 as YENEEA. V was shortened by 1 base and J by 5 bases, with 8 bases between the two germline ends. CDR3 length equals 14 residues. The CDR3 DNA sequence: TGTGCCAGCAGCTTAGTAAGAGGGACCGGGGAGCTGTTTTTT. Translated, it gives CASSLVRGTGELFF.

This clone was detected only a few times. The chain combines TRBV5-4 with TRBJ2-5; tentatively, D is TRBD1 (5 bases). The CDR3 has 15 amino acids. V was clipped by 4 bases and J by 0 bases, with 13 bases between them. Germline V gene data show CDR1 as SGHNT and CDR2 as YYREEE (reference sequence). DNA of the CDR3: TGTGCCAGCAGCGGCAATAGGGGAAACCAAGAGACCCAGTACTTC. This sequence encodes CASSGNRGNQETQYF. The complete variable domain, with remaining parts taken from reference TRBV5-4 and TRBJ2-5, reads ETGVTQSPTHLIKTRGQQVTLRCSSQSGHNTVSWYQQALGQGPQFIFQYYREEENGRGNFPPRFSGLQFPNYSSELNVNALELDDSALYLCASSGNRGNQETQYFGPGTRLLVL.

The chain uses TRBV18 and TRBJ1-3; D not certain. CDR3 length equals 15 residues. Germline CDR1 is KGHSH and CDR2 is LQKENI. V was cut by 2 bases and J by 2 bases, with 10 bases left in between. CDR3 amino acids: CASSPSADPGNTIYF. The CDR3 DNA follows: TGTGCCAGCTCACCATCGGCAGATCCTGGAAACACCATATATTTT.